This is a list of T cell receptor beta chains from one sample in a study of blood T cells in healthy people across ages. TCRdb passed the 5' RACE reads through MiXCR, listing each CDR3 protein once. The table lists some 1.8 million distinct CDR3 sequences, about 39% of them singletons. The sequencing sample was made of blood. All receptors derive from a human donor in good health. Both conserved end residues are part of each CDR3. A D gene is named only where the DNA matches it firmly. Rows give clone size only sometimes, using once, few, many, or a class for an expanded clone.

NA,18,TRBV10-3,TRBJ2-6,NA,TGTGCCATCAGTGACCTGGATGGGGGACGAATTGGGGCCAACGTCCTGACTTTC,CAISDLDGGRIGANVLTF
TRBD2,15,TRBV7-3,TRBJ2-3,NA,TGTGCCGGCAGTTTCAGCGGGGGGAGCACAGATACGCAGTATTTT,CAGSFSGGSTDTQYF
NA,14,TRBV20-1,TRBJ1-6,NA,TGCAGTGCTGGACGGCACAGGGCGATTTCACCCCTCCACTTT,CSAGRHRAISPLHF
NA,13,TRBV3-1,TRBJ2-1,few,TGTGCCAGCAGCCCACTGTACCTCAATGAGCAGTTCTTC,CASSPLYLNEQFF
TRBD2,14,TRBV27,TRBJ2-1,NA,TGTGCCAGCAGTTTCGGGACTAGCCGTAATGAGCAGTTCTTC,CASSFGTSRNEQFF
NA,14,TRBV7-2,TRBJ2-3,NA,TGTGCCAGCAGCTTACCAGGGAACACAGATACGCAGTATTTT,CASSLPGNTDTQYF
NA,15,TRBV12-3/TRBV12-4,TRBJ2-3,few,TGTGCCAGCTGTTCCGGACGTCTTCTCACAGATACGCAGTATTTT,CASCSGRLLTDTQYF
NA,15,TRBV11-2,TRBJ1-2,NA,TGTGCCAGCAGCTCCGAAGCAGGGGCTTGGGATGGCTACACCTTC,CASSSEAGAWDGYTF
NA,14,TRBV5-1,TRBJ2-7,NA,TGCGCCAGCAGCGCGGGACAGCCAACCTACGAGCAGTACTTC,CASSAGQPTYEQYF
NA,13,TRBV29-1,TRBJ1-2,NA,TGCAGCGTTGACAGGGACCTTAACTATGGCTACACCTTC,CSVDRDLNYGYTF
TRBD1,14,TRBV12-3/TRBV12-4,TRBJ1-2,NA,TGTGCCAGCAGCAAAGGACAGGCTAACTATGGCTACACCTTC,CASSKGQANYGYTF
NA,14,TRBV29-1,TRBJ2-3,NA,TGCAGCTATTCCGGTTCTTCTTCCACAGATACGCAGTATTTT,CSYSGSSSTDTQYF
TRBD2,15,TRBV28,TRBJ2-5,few,TGCGCCAGCAGTTTGACTAGCGGGGGAGTTGAGACCCAGTACTTC,CASSLTSGGVETQYF
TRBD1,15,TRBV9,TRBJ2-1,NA,TGTGCCAGCAGCGTAGAAGGGACAGGGAGCAATGAGCAGTTCTTC,CASSVEGTGSNEQFF
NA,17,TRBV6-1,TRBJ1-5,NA,TGTGCCAGCAGTGAAACATCGGGCCCCCTGAGCAATCAGCCCCAGCATTTT,CASSETSGPLSNQPQHF
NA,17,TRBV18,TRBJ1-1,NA,TGTGCCAGCTCACCACGGGGCAGTCTACCTGAGAACACTGAAGCTTTCTTT,CASSPRGSLPENTEAFF
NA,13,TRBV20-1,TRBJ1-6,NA,TGCAGTGCCAGCGGGACGGCCAATTCACCCCTCCACTTT,CSASGTANSPLHF
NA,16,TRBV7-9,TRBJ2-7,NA,TGTGCCAGCAGCTTCCTTTTTCCAGGGGTTCCCTACGAGCAGTACTTC,CASSFLFPGVPYEQYF
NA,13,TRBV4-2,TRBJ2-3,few,TGTGCCAGCAGCCGGACTATTCAAGATACGCAGTATTTT,CASSRTIQDTQYF
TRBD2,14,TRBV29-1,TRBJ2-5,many,TGCAGCGTTGAGAAGCGGGGCGATGCGGGGACCCAGTACTTC,CSVEKRGDAGTQYF
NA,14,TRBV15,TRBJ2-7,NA,TGTGCCACCAGCCCCCTCAGGACGGCCCTCGAGCAGTACTTC,CATSPLRTALEQYF
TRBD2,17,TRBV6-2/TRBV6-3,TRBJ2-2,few,TGTGCCAGCAGTAGACTAGCGGGGGGGCGAGACACCGGGGAGCTGTTTTTT,CASSRLAGGRDTGELFF
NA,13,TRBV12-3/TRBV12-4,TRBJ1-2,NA,TGTGCCAGCAGTTCGCACAGCGATTATGGCTACACCTTC,CASSSHSDYGYTF
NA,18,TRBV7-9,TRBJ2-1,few,TGTGCCAGCACCCGGTTCAGGGGGGGCGTTGTTTTCTACAATGAGCAGTTCTTC,CASTRFRGGVVFYNEQFF
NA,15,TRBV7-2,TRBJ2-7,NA,TGTGCCAGCAGCTTATCAAGACGGGTTGGCTACGAGCAGTACTTC,CASSLSRRVGYEQYF
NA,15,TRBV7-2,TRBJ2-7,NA,TGTGCCAGCAGCCCAAGGCCAGCAGGGGCCTACGAGCAGTACTTC,CASSPRPAGAYEQYF
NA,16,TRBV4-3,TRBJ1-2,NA,TGCGCCAGCAGCCAAGATTGGGAAGATGCTAACCATGGCTACACCTTC,CASSQDWEDANHGYTF
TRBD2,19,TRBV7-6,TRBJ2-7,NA,TGTGCCAGCAGCCTGTGGACCCCGGGACTAGCGGGGGGGTACTGCGAGCAGTACTTC,CASSLWTPGLAGGYCEQYF
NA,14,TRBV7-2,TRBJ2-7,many,TGTGCCAGCAGCTTAGAAAGATCCTCCTACGAGCAGTACTTC,CASSLERSSYEQYF
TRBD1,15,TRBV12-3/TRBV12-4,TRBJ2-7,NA,TGTGCCAGCAGTCTGACCGGGACAGGGGGCAACGAGCAGTACTTC,CASSLTGTGGNEQYF
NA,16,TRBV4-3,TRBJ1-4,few,TGCGCCAGCAGCCAAGATGCAGATCCAGCTAATGAAAAACTGTTTTTT,CASSQDADPANEKLFF
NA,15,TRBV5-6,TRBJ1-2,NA,TGTGCCAGCAGCTTGGGACCGGGGGGCGCGTATGGCTACACCTTC,CASSLGPGGAYGYTF
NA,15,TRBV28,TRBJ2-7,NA,TGTGCCAGCAGTGGAACAGGGCAGCCCTCCTACGAGCAGTGCTTC,CASSGTGQPSYEQCF
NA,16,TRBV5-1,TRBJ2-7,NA,TGCGCCAGCAGCTTGGGAGAGGGGGTTTATTCCTACGAGCAGTACTTC,CASSLGEGVYSYEQYF
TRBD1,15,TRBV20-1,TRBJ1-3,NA,TGCAGTGCCGCCAAGGGACAGGCCGTAGGAAACACCATATATTTT,CSAAKGQAVGNTIYF